This TCR beta chain was profiled in a study of blood T cell repertoires in COVID-19. Study context: Samples came from the United States, Italy and Spain, spanning acute and convalescent COVID-19. PBMCs, B-cell-depleted T cells, or T cells were the source of the cDNA or gDNA that made up the material.

Trimming took 6 bases from V and 5 from J; bases not matched to a gene: 4. This CDR3 is 14 amino acids long. Germline V gene sequence: CDR1 LNHDA, CDR2 SQIVND (reference sequence). In the original workflow: Nucleated cell number was recorded as an estimate derived from reference gene primer amplification. Sequenced by immunoSEQ multiplex PCR; TCRdb stores in-frame clones only, minus some. Clone size and V and J calls were adopted from that table, with D and trimming inferred from the DNA. The data show over 90,000 clones, with about 85% seen just once and about 23% held by the top ten. Sequenced input: peripheral blood. This chain joins TRBV19 and TRBJ2-1, with 10 bases fitting TRBD1. This sequence was found in an elderly man with active or convalescent COVID-19. CDR3 DNA sequence: TGTGCCAGTAGGCCGGGACAGGGGAACAATGAGCAGTTCTTC. It codes for CASRPGQGNNEQFF.